This T cell receptor (beta chain) was identified in a study of graft-versus-host responses after intestinal transplantation. Notes on the study in general: High graft-versus-host to host-versus-graft clonal ratios were seen in allografts of patients with graft-donor T cell macrochimerism.

This clone has only a few counts. The antigen is undetermined. This CDR3 spans 13 amino acids. V shed 0 bases and J shed 5 bases, with 8 bases lying between them. CDR1 SGHDN and CDR2 FVKESK come from the germline V gene. Clones were read by immunoSEQ multiplex PCR, and TCRdb kept only the in-frame ones, dropping some. This sample has 25,000 to 35,000 clones, with 70% to 90% found just once. The chain recombines TRBV14 with TRBJ2-7, with D possibly being TRBD2 (6 bases). Material: PBMCs, obtained 450 to 480 days after intestinal transplantation. This TCR was sampled from a human patient who received an intestinal transplant, so some T cells may come from the graft donor. The CDR3 region has the DNA TGTGCCAGCAGCCAAGATACTAGCCACGAGCAGTACTTC. Protein: CASSQDTSHEQYF.